The 6 T cell receptor beta chains given below trace back to one sample, sequenced in a study of T cells in Graves' hyperthyroidism and ophthalmopathy. Amplified regions were TCR beta CDR3 sequences from RNA transcripts. HTBI primers were the set used in a first-round RT-PCR of the TCR CDR3. TCRdb called the multiplex PCR reads again in MiXCR, with one record for every CDR3 protein. The data contain more than 300,000 distinct CDR3 sequences, approximately 17% of them seen just once; the ten biggest clones take up 40% to 45%. Sequencing was carried out using blood. These receptors originate from a man aged 18-30 years with Graves' ophthalmopathy.

This clonotype appeared a few times. The gene calls are TRBV3-1 and TRBJ1-3; perhaps TRBD1 as D (5 bases). Trimming took 4 bases from V and 1 from J, leaving 11 bases between them. CDR3 length equals 15 residues. The germline V gene has CDR1 LGHDT and CDR2 YNNKEL (reference sequence). For the CDR3, the DNA is TGTGCCAGCAGCCCCTCAACAGGTTCTGGAAACACCATATATTTT. It translates to CASSPSTGSGNTIYF.

Ten or more counts support this clonotype. The V gene is TRBV2, the J gene TRBJ1-1; a possible D gene is TRBD1 (5 bases). This CDR3 comprises 16 residues. Germline-derived CDR1 and CDR2 are SNHLY and FYNNEI. The ends were cut back, 6 bases at V and 0 bases at J, with 17 bases in the middle. The CDR3 is CASSYDSRTMNTEAFF. In nucleotides, the CDR3 is TGTGCCAGCAGCTACGACAGTAGAACTATGAACACTGAAGCTTTCTTT.

This clonotype came up many times. The gene calls are TRBV5-1 and TRBJ2-7; D remains unclear. The length of the CDR3 is 13 residues. CDR1 SGHRS and CDR2 YFSETQ come from the germline V gene. V was trimmed by 4 bases and J by 2 bases, leaving 10 bases between them. CDR3 in amino acids: CASSVDSAYEQYF. The CDR3 bases are TGCGCCAGCAGCGTCGACTCCGCCTACGAGCAGTACTTC.

The gene calls are TRBV6-1 and TRBJ2-5; 9 bases are a match to TRBD2. In germline, CDR1 is MNHNS, CDR2 SASEGT. This CDR3 comprises 15 residues. Unmatched junction bases numbered 9, after V lost 6 bases and J lost 4 bases. CDR3 sequence: CASSDPLAGLETQYF. CDR3 DNA sequence: TGTGCCAGCAGCGACCCCCTAGCGGGGCTAGAGACCCAGTACTTC.

In this sample, this clonotype turned up many times. A much larger clone differs by one base, so this may be a read error. The V gene is TRBV9, the J gene TRBJ1-1; 9 nucleotides match TRBD1. The CDR3 consists of 15 residues. The germline gives CDR1 SGDLS, CDR2 YYNGEE. The ends lost 3 bases at V and 4 bases at J; junction bases unmatched: 7. The CDR3 protein is CASSDTGGASTEAFF. The CDR3 nucleotides are TGTGCCAGCAGCGACACAGGGGGCGCGAGCACTGAAGCTTTCTTT.

This clonotype has ten or more counts. The chain links TRBV20-1 to TRBJ2-5; 15 positions match TRBD2. The V segment lost 5 bases and the J segment 1 base; nucleotides outside the gene matches: 8. This CDR3 contains 17 residues. CDR1 is DFQATT and CDR2 is SNEGSKA in the germline V gene (reference sequence). The CDR3 is CSASGTSGGSIQETQYF. The DNA of the CDR3 is TGCAGTGCTTCCGGGACTAGCGGGGGGTCGATCCAAGAGACCCAGTACTTC.